This T cell receptor beta chain is from a study of blood T cell repertoires in COVID-19 (dated by TCRdb to about 2020). Background for the entire study: The collaborator samples originated in the United States, Italy and Spain and spanned the acute and convalescent phases of COVID-19. The material from the prospective study consisted of cDNA or gDNA derived from T cells, B-cell-depleted T cells, or PBMCs. The dataset comprised deeply sampled blood TCRbeta repertoires from subjects exposed to, actively infected with, or recovered from COVID-19. A freely available public database, intended as a resource for researchers studying the immune response to SARS-CoV-2, is where the repertoires were released. The samples were drawn from the first 160 participants of the ongoing ImmuneRACE study and from 950 to 1,500 subjects provided by 6 global collaborators. Sample metadata almost always included a de-identified subject ID, COVID-19 status, age in years and sex. HLA class I and class II types, where available, came from metadata supplied by the sample provider rather than from assay-based typing. Study-wide findings and limitations: The amount of clinical and demographic metadata varied by source and participant and was provided uncurated.

CDR1 MNHEY and CDR2 SVGEGT were looked up in the germline V gene. The CDR3 contains 13 residues, cysteine and phenylalanine counted. Solely the CDR3 DNA is kept, with 39 bases framed from the first base. Participants in the prospective study were aged about 18 to 95 years, lived in more than 20 United States geographic areas, and enrolled through a virtual design. In the prospective study, participants were assigned to cohorts based on the clinical history participants reported in a screening survey and a study questionnaire. ImmuneRACE Cohort 3 recovered participants were defined by two consecutive negative NP/OP PCR tests, healthcare professional clearance, or symptom resolution. Each participant in the prospective study had whole blood, serum and a nasopharyngeal or oropharyngeal swab collected by mobile phlebotomists. Additional blood draws and questionnaires over an approximately 2-month period could optionally be provided by prospective study participants. Blood samples from the prospective study were shipped frozen or at room temperature prior to DNA extraction.

Details on this clone: Its antigen specificity is not known. A read error may produce the germline difference seen at one junction end.

TCRbeta CDR3 regions were amplified from genomic DNA by means of the immunoSEQ Assay, a bias-controlled multiplex PCR. In the source study's methods: The number of nucleated cells in each sample was estimated from the amplification of reference gene primers within the assay. To quantify the absolute abundance of each unique TCRbeta CDR3 rearrangement, sequence reads were collapsed and filtered. For each sample, productive Simpson clonality was calculated as the square root of Simpson's diversity index across productive rearrangements. What TCRdb holds here is the immuneACCESS table cut down to in-frame rearrangements. Part of the clones is not present; checked against another copy, under half of the missing clones reflect an unresolved V gene, and the others are unexplained. That table furnishes V, J and clone size, whereas the DNA furnished D and trimming. Across this sample there are around 500,000 clones, with roughly 90% seen only once. Less than 2% of the sample is in the top ten clones.

Sequenced input: PBMCs or T cells enriched from blood (not recorded which). The V and J genes are TRBV6-2 or TRBV6-3 and TRBJ1-1; no confident D gene assignment can be made. The receptor's source is a woman aged 40 to 50 who had recovered from COVID-19. The CDR3 is CASSYGVREARSF. The nucleotide sequence reads TGTGCCAGCAGTTACGGAGTACGAGAGGCTCGGTCCTTT.